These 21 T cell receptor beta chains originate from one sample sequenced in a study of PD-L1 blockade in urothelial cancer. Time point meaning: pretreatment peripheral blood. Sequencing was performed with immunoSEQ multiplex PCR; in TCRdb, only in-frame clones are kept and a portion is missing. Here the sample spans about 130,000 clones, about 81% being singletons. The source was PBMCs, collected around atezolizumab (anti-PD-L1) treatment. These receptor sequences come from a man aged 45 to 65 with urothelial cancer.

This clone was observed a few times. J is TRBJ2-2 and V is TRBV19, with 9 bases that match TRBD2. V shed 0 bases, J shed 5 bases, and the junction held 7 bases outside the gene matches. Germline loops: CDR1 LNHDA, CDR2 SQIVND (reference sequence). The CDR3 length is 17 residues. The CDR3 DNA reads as TGTGCCAGTAGTATAGATCCCGCAGCGGGAGGAACCGGGGAGCTGTTTTTT. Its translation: CASSIDPAAGGTGELFF.

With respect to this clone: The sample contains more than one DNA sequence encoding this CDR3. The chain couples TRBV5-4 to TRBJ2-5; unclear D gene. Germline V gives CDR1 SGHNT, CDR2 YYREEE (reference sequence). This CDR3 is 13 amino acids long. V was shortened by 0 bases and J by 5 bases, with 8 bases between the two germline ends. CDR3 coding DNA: TGTGCCAGCAGCTTGGCCGGTGGTGAGACCCAGTACTTC. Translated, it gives CASSLAGGETQYF.

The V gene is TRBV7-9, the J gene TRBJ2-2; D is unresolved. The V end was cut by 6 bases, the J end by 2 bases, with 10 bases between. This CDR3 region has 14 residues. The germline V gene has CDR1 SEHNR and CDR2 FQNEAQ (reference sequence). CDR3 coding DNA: TGTGCCAGCAGAAGAAATAGTAACACCGGGGAGCTGTTTTTT. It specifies CASRRNSNTGELFF. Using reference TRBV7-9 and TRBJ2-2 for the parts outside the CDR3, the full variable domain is DTGVSQNPRHKITKRGQNVTFRCDPISEHNRLYWYRQTLGQGPEFLTYFQNEAQLEKSRLLSDRFSAERPKGSFSTLEIQRTEQGDSAMYLCASRRNSNTGELFFGEGSRLTVL.

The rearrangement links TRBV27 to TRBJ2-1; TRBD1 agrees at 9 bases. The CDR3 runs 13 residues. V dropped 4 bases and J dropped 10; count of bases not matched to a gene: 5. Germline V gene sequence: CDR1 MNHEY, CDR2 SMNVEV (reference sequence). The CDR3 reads CASSSGTGLEQFF. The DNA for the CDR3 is TGTGCCAGCAGTTCCGGGACAGGGTTAGAGCAGTTCTTC.

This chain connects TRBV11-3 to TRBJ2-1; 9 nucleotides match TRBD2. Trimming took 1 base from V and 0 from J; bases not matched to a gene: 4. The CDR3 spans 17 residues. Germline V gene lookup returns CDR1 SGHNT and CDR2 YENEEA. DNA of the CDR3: TGTGCCAGCAGCTTAGTCGGTAGCGGGAGCTCCTACAATGAGCAGTTCTTC. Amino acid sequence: CASSLVGSGSSYNEQFF.

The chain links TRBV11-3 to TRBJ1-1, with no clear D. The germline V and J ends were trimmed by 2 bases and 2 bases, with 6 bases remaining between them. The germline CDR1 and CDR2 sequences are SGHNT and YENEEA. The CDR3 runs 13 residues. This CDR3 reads CASSLLSNTEAFF. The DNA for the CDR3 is TGTGCCAGCAGCTTACTGAGCAACACTGAAGCTTTCTTT.

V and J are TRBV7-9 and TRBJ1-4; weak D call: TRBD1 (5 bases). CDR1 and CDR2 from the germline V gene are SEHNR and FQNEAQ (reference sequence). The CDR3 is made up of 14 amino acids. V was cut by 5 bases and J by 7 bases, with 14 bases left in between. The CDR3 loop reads CASSLQVSGEKLFF. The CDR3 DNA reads TGTGCCAGCAGCCTACAGGTTTCGGGTGAAAAACTGTTTTTT.

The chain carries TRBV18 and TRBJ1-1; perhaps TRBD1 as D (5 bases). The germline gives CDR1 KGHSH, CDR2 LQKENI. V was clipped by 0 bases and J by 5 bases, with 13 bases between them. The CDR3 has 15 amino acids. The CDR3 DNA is TGTGCCAGCTCACCACCCTCACAGGCCGATACTGAAGCTTTCTTT. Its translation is CASSPPSQADTEAFF.

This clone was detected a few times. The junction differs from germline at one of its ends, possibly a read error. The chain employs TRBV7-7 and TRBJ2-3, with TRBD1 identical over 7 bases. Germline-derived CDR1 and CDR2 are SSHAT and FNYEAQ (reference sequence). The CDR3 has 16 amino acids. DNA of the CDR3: TGTGCTAGCAGCCCCCTGACAGGGTCGCGCACAGATACGCAGTATTTT. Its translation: CASSPLTGSRTDTQYF.

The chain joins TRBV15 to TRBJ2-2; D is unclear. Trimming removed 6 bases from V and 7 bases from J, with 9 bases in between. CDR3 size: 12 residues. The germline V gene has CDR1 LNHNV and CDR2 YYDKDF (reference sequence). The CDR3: CATRTPYGELFF. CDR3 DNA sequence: TGTGCCACCAGGACACCCTACGGGGAGCTGTTTTTT. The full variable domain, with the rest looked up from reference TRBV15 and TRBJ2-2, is DAMVIQNPRYQVTQFGKPVTLSCSQTLNHNVMYWYQQKSSQAPKLLFHYYDKDFNNEADTPDNFQSRRPNTSFCFLDIRSPGLGDTAMYLCATRTPYGELFFGEGSRLTVL.

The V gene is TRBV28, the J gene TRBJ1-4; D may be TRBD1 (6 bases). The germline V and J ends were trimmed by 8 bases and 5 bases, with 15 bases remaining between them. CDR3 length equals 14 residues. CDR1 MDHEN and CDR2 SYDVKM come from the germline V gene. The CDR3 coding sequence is TGTGCCAGCGTGGGGGCCAGGGTAAATGAAAAACTGTTTTTT. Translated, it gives CASVGARVNEKLFF.

In DNA form, the CDR3 reads TGTGCCAGCAGCTTGGTCCCACCCCAGGACAGCTCGTGGATCAAGGGCTACACCTTC. Translation gives CASSLVPPQDSSWIKGYTF. The chain has TRBV5-5 and TRBJ1-2, with D perhaps TRBD1 (6 bases). Germline CDR1 is SGHKS and CDR2 is YYEKEE (reference sequence). V was pared by 0 bases and J by 8 bases, with 29 bases between. This CDR3 is built from 19 residues.

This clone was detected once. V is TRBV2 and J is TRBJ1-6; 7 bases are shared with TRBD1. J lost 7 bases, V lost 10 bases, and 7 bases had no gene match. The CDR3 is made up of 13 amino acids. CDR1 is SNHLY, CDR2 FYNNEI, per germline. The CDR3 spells CATKSTGNSPLHF. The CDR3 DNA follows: TGTGCCACAAAGTCGACAGGGAATTCACCCCTCCACTTT.

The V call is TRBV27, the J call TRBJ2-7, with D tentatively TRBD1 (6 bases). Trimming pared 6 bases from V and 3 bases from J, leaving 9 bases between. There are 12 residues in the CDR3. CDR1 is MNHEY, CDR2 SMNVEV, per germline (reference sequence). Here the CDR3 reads CASSSTGYEQYF. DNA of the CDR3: TGTGCCAGCAGCTCGACAGGCTACGAGCAGTACTTC.

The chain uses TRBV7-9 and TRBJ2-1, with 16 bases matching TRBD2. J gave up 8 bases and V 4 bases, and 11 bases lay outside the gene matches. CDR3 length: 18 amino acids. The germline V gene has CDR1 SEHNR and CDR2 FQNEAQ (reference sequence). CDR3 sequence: CASSSNRPGLAGGYEQFF. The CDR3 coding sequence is TGTGCCAGCAGCTCCAACCGACCGGGACTAGCGGGAGGGTATGAGCAGTTCTTC.

Here the CDR3 DNA reads TGTGCCAGCAGCGGACAGCCTAACACCGGGGAGCTGTTTTTT. This translates into CASSGQPNTGELFF. The chain links TRBV6-1 to TRBJ2-2; tentative D call: TRBD1 (6 bases). Germline V gene sequence: CDR1 MNHNS, CDR2 SASEGT. The CDR3 runs 14 residues. The V end was cut by 6 bases, the J end by 2 bases, with 10 bases between.

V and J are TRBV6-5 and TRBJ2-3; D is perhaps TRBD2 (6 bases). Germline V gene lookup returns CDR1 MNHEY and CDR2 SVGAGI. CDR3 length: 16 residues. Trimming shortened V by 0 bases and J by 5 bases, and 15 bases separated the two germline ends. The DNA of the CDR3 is TGTGCCAGCAGTTACTCGACGGGAGCCGGGGGAGATACGCAGTATTTT. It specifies CASSYSTGAGGDTQYF.

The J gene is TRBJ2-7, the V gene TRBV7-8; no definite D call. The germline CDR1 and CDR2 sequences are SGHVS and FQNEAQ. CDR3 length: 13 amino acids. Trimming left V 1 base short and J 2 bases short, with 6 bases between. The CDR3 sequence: CASSLVVTYEQYF. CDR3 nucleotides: TGTGCCAGCAGCTTAGTTGTAACCTACGAGCAGTACTTC.

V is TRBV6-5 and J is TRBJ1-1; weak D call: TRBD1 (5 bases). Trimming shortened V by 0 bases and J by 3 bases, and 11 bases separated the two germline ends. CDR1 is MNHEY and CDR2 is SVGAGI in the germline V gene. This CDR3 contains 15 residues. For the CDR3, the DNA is TGTGCCAGCAGTTACTCGTATGGGGGGGACACTGAAGCTTTCTTT. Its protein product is CASSYSYGGDTEAFF.

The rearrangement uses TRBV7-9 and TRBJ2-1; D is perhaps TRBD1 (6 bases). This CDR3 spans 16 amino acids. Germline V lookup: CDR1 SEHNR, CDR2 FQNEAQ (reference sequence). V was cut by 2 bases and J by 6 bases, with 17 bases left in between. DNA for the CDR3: TGTGCCAGCAGCTTAAGTCGAGGGACATTACCCAATGAGCAGTTCTTC. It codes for CASSLSRGTLPNEQFF.

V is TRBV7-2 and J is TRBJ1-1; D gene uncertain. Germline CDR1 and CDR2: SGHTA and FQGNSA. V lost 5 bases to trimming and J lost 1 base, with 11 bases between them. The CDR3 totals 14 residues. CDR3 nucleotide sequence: TGTGCCAGCAGCCCCGTTTCAGGGAACACTGAAGCTTTCTTT. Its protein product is CASSPVSGNTEAFF. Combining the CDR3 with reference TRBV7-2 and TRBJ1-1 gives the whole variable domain GAGVSQSPSNKVTEKGKDVELRCDPISGHTALYWYRQSLGQGLEFLIYFQGNSAPDKSGLPSDRFSAERTGGSVSTLTIQRTQQEDSAVYLCASSPVSGNTEAFFGQGTRLTVV.